This T cell receptor (beta chain) came from a study of CD4 T cells in relation to SARS-CoV-2 and coronaviruses. General study findings and limits: SARS-CoV-2-driven expansion was significantly weaker in crossreactive than monoreactive clones.

CD4+ T cells from unexposed donors were obtained before the COVID-19 pandemic (2011-2018). In regard to this clone: No antigen is known for it.

The ends were cut back, 3 bases at V and 4 bases at J, with 3 bases in the middle. This CDR3 is built from 12 residues. Per the germline V gene, CDR1 is LGHDT and CDR2 is YNNKEL (reference sequence). Deep TCR-beta sequencing used DNA from uncultured naive and memory CD4+ T cells. Libraries were prepared by immunoSEQ multiplex PCR; TCRdb keeps only in-frame clonotypes and omits some of them. The table has some 65,000 clones, 85% to 90% seen once; the top ten hold over 1.5%. The clonotype comes from a human donor in good health. Sequencing was carried out using memory CD4+ T cells from PBMCs. J is TRBJ2-2 and V is TRBV3-1 (or the pseudogene TRBV3-2); D is unresolved. The CDR3 DNA reads as TGTGCCAGCAGCCATGTCACCGGGGAGCTGTTTTTT. Amino acids: CASSHVTGELFF.